This TCR beta chain was documented in a study of blood T cell repertoires in COVID-19 (dated by TCRdb to 2020 to 2021). About the investigation overall: Samples from collaborators originated in the United States, Italy and Spain and spanned both the acute and convalescent phases of COVID-19. A freely available public database, intended as a resource for researchers studying the immune response to SARS-CoV-2, is where the repertoires were released. Deeply sampled blood TCRbeta repertoires from subjects exposed to, actively infected with, or recovered from COVID-19 were included in the dataset. HLA class I and class II types, where available, came from metadata supplied by the sample provider rather than from assay-based typing. Sample metadata almost always included a de-identified subject ID, COVID-19 status, age in years and sex. The material from the prospective study consisted of cDNA or gDNA derived from T cells, B-cell-depleted T cells, or PBMCs. Samples were obtained from the ongoing ImmuneRACE study (first 160 participants) and from some 1,300 subjects provided by 6 global collaborators. Paper-wide results and their limitations: The amount of clinical and demographic metadata varied by source and participant and was provided uncurated.

The germline V gene (reference sequence) sets CDR1 to LNHDA and CDR2 to SQIVND. Measured from the cysteine to the phenylalanine, the CDR3 is 14 residues long. Of all the DNA, just the CDR3 is kept, 42 bases in frame from base 1. Trimming removed 8 bases from V and 9 bases from J, leaving 20 bases between the germline ends. Participants in the prospective study were aged about 18 to 95 years, lived in some 24 United States geographic areas, and enrolled through a virtual design. To assign participants to cohorts, the prospective study relied on clinical history that participants themselves reported in a screening survey and a study questionnaire. A participant counted as exposed if, within 2 weeks of entering the study, that participant had been in contact with someone who had a PCR-confirmed or clinician-diagnosed COVID-19 case. In the prospective study, mobile phlebotomists collected whole blood, serum and a nasopharyngeal or oropharyngeal swab from each participant. Additional blood draws and questionnaires over an approximately two-month period could optionally be provided by prospective study participants. Before DNA extraction, prospective study blood samples were shipped either frozen or at room temperature.

A word on this clone: It lacks a known antigen. There are no base qualities to consult, and no much larger clone falls within one base.

TCRbeta CDR3 regions were amplified from genomic DNA using the immunoSEQ Assay, a bias-controlled multiplex PCR. Processing in the source paper ran as follows. The number of nucleated cells in each sample was estimated from the amplification of reference gene primers within the assay. To quantify the absolute abundance of each unique TCRbeta CDR3 rearrangement, sequence reads were collapsed and filtered. Productive Simpson clonality was computed per sample as the square root of Simpson's diversity index over productive rearrangements. In TCRdb, the immuneACCESS table is reduced to in-frame sequences with V and J assigned. These tables do not hold every clone; where another copy was compared, an unresolved V gene accounts for under half, and the others remain unexplained. The DNA was the basis for D and trimming; V, J and clone size are from that table. The sample has 250,000 to 300,000 clones on record, around 83% of them singletons. Approximately 5% of the sample goes to the ten largest clones.

The sample comprised PBMCs or T cells enriched from blood (not recorded which). The V and J segments used are TRBV19 and TRBJ2-1; the D gene is perhaps TRBD1, on 5 matching bases. This TCR came from a man aged 35 to 55 who had been exposed to COVID-19. The CDR3 protein sequence reads: CASRPQGVRTEQFF. The DNA sequence is given as TGTGCCAGTCGACCTCAAGGGGTTAGGACTGAGCAGTTCTTC. Reference TRBV19 and TRBJ2-1 proteins supply the regions before and after the CDR3; the full variable domain is: DGGITQSPKYLFRKEGQNVTLSCEQNLNHDAMYWYRQDPGQGLRLIYYSQIVNDFQKGDIAEGYSVSREKKESFPLTVTSAQKNPTAFYLCASRPQGVRTEQFFGPGTRLTVL.